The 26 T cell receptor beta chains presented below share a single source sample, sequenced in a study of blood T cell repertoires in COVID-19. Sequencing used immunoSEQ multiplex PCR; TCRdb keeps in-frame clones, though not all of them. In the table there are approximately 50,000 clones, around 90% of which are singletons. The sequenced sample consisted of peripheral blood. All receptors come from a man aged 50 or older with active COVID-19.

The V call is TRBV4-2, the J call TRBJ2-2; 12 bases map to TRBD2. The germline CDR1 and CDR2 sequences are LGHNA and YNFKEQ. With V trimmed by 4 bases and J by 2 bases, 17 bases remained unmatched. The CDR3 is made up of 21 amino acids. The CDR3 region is CASSPRGALAGGMPNTGELFF. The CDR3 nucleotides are TGTGCCAGCAGCCCTAGGGGGGCACTAGCGGGAGGAATGCCCAACACCGGGGAGCTGTTTTTT.

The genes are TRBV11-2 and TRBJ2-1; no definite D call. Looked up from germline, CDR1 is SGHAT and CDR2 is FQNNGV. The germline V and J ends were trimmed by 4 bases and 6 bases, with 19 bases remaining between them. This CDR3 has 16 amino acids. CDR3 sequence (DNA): TGTGCCAGCAGCTCATACTCGCCCCCTCTTGGCAATGAGCAGTTCTTC. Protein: CASSSYSPPLGNEQFF.

DNA for the CDR3: TGCAGCGTTGGAGCGGGGTTATCCACAGATACGCAGTATTTT. Its protein is CSVGAGLSTDTQYF. The chain has TRBV29-1 and TRBJ2-3; 7 nucleotides agree with TRBD2. V lost 4 bases and J lost 2; bases outside the gene matches: 6. This CDR3 spans 14 amino acids. CDR1 is SQVTM and CDR2 is ANQGSEA in the germline V gene.

CDR3 coding DNA: TGTGCCAGCAGTTCTATGACTAGCGGGGATTCCCAGTATTTT. Its translation is CASSSMTSGDSQYF. The rearrangement uses TRBV27 and TRBJ2-3; TRBD2 agrees at 11 bases. V lost 4 bases and J lost 12; bases outside the gene matches: 9. This CDR3 is built from 14 residues. Germline CDR1 and CDR2: MNHEY and SMNVEV (reference sequence).

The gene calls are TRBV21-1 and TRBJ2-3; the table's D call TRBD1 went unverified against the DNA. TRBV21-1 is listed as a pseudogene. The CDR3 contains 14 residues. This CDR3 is CASSQYRFTDTQYF. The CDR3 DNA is TGTGCCAGCAGCCAGTACAGATTCACAGATACGCAGTATTTT.

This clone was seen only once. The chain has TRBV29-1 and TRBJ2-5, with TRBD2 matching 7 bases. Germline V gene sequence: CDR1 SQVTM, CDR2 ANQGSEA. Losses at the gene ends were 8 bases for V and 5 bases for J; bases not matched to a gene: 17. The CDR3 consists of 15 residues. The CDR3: CSPGPPREIRETQYF. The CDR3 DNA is TGCAGCCCCGGCCCTCCGCGGGAGATTCGGGAGACCCAGTACTTC.

CDR3: CASSPRDRANYGYTF. In DNA, the CDR3 is TGTGCCAGCAGCCCCAGAGACAGAGCTAACTATGGCTACACCTTC. This chain joins TRBV9 and TRBJ1-2; tentatively, D is TRBD1 (5 bases). V shed 4 bases and J shed 0 bases, with 13 bases lying between them. In germline, CDR1 is SGDLS, CDR2 YYNGEE. The CDR3 is 15 residues long.

The CDR3 sequence: CASSTSYEQYF. CDR3 in DNA: TGTGCCAGCAGTACCAGTTACGAGCAGTACTTC. The chain couples TRBV28 to TRBJ2-7; no firm D call. CDR1 is MDHEN, CDR2 SYDVKM, per germline. Trimming removed 5 bases at V and 4 bases at J, with 6 bases between. The CDR3 loop spans 11 amino acids. Variable domain in full (rest from reference TRBV28 and TRBJ2-7): DVKVTQSSRYLVKRTGEKVFLECVQDMDHENMFWYRQDPGLGLRLIYFSYDVKMKEKGDIPEGYSVSREKKERFSLILESASTNQTSMYLCASSTSYEQYFGPGTRLTVT.

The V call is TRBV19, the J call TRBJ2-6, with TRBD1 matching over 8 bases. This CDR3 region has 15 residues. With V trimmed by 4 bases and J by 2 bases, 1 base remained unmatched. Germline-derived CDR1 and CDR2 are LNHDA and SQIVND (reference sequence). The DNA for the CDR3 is TGTGCCAGTAGTACAGGGGGCGCTGGGGCCAACGTCCTGACTTTC. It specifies CASSTGGAGANVLTF.

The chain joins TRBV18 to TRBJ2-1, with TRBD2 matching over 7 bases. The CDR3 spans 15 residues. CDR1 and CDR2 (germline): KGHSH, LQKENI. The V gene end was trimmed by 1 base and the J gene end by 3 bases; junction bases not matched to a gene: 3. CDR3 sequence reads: CASSPQLANYNEQFF. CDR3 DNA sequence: TGTGCCAGCTCACCACAACTAGCGAACTACAATGAGCAGTTCTTC.

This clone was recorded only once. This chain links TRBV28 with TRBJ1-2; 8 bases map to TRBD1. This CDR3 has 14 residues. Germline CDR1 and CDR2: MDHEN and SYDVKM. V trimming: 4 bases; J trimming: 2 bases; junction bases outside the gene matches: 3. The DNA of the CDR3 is TGTGCCAGCAGTTCTCAGGGGGCGAACTATGGCTACACCTTC. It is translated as CASSSQGANYGYTF.

CDR3: CASSLLGSTNYGYTF. The CDR3 DNA sequence: TGTGCCAGCAGCTTGCTAGGATCGACTAACTATGGCTACACCTTC. The J gene is TRBJ1-2, the V gene TRBV5-6; D gene ambiguous. The CDR3 runs to 15 residues. Germline V CDR1 and CDR2: SGHDT, YYEEEE. Trimming shortened V by 1 base and J by 0 bases, and 10 bases separated the two germline ends.

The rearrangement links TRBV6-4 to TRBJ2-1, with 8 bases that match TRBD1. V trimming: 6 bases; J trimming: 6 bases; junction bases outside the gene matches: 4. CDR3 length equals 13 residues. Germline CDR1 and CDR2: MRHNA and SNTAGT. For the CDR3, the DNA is TGTGCCAGCAGGGGGGACAGGTTCAATGAGCAGTTCTTC. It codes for CASRGDRFNEQFF.

CDR3 nucleotide sequence: TGTGCCAGTTCAAGGGCAGGGGTTAATGAAAAACTGTTTTTT. Residues: CASSRAGVNEKLFF. The genes are TRBV6-5 and TRBJ1-4, with a weak D call TRBD1 (6 bases). The germline V gene encodes CDR1 MNHEY and CDR2 SVGAGI. Trimming pared 9 bases from V and 4 bases from J, leaving 15 bases between. CDR3 length equals 14 residues.

The CDR3 region is CASSDDRRWETQYF. The CDR3 DNA reads as TGTGCCAGCAGTGACGACAGGCGGTGGGAGACCCAGTACTTC. This sequence joins TRBV2 and TRBJ2-5; D is possibly TRBD1 (6 bases). Germline V gene lookup returns CDR1 SNHLY and CDR2 FYNNEI. Trimming pared 3 bases from V and 5 bases from J, leaving 13 bases between. The CDR3 contains 14 residues.

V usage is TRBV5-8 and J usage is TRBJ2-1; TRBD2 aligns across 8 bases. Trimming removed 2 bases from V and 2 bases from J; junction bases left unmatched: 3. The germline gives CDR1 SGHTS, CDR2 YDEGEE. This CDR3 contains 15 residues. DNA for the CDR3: TGTGCCAGCAGCTTCGGGGGGGCAGCCTACAATGAGCAGTTCTTC. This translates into CASSFGGAAYNEQFF.

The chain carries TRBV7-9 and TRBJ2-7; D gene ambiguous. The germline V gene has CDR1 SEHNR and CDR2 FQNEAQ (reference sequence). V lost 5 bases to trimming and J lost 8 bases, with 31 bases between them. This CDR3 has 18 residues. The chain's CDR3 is CASSPTMVLAPRPFQQYF. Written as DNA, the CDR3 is TGTGCCAGCAGCCCGACCATGGTGTTGGCGCCTAGACCTTTTCAGCAGTACTTC. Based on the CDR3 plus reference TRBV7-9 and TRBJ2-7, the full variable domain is DTGVSQNPRHKITKRGQNVTFRCDPISEHNRLYWYRQTLGQGPEFLTYFQNEAQLEKSRLLSDRFSAERPKGSFSTLEIQRTEQGDSAMYLCASSPTMVLAPRPFQQYFGPGTRLTVT.

CDR3 sequence: CASSQPRDRLLFYGYTF. DNA for the CDR3: TGTGCCAGCAGCCAGCCCCGGGACAGACTACTCTTCTATGGCTACACCTTC. The gene calls are TRBV4-2 and TRBJ1-2; TRBD1 matches at 7 bases. This CDR3 has 17 amino acids. The V gene end was trimmed by 3 bases and the J gene end by 4 bases; junction bases not matched to a gene: 14. Germline CDR1 is LGHNA and CDR2 is YNFKEQ.

CDR3 in amino acids: CASSAGGVNTEAFF. CDR3 coding DNA: TGCGCCAGCAGTGCGGGGGGGGTGAACACTGAAGCTTTCTTT. The chain couples TRBV10-2 to TRBJ1-1; the D gene is possibly TRBD1 (5 bases). V lost 4 bases to trimming and J lost 0 bases, with 9 bases between them. Germline V CDR1 and CDR2: WSHSY, SAAADI. This CDR3 region has 14 residues.

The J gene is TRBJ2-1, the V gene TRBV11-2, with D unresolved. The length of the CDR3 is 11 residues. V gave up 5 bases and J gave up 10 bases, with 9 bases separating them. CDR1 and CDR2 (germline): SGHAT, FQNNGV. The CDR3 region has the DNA TGTGCCAGCAGCCTGAGTTTGGAGCAGTTCTTC. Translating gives CASSLSLEQFF.

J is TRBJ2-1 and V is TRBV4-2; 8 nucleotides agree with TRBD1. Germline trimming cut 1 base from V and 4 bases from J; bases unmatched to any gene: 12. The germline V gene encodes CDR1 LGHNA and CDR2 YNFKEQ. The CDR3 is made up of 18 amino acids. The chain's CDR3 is CASSQAGPGDRPYNEQFF. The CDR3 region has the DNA TGTGCCAGCAGCCAAGCAGGGCCCGGGGACAGGCCGTACAATGAGCAGTTCTTC.

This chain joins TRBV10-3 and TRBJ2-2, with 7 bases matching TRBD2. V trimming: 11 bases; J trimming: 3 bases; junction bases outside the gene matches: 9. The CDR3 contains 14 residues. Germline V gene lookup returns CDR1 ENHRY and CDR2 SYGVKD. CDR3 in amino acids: CAHGEGRDTGELFF. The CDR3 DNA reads TGTGCCCACGGGGAGGGTCGGGACACCGGGGAGCTGTTTTTT.

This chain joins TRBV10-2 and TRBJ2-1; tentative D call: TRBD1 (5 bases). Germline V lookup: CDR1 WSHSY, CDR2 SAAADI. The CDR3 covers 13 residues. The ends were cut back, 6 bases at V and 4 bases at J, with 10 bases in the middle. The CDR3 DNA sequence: TGCGCCAGCAGCGCAGGGAATTACAATGAGCAGTTCTTC. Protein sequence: CASSAGNYNEQFF.

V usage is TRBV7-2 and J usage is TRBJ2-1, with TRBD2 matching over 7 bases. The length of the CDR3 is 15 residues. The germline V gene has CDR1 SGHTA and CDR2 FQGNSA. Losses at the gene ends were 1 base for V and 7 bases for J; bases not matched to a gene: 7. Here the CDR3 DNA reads TGTGCCAGCAGCTTAGTAGGCGGGGGTAGGAATGAGCAGTTCTTC. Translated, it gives CASSLVGGGRNEQFF. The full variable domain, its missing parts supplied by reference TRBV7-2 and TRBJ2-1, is GAGVSQSPSNKVTEKGKDVELRCDPISGHTALYWYRQSLGQGLEFLIYFQGNSAPDKSGLPSDRFSAERTGGSVSTLTIQRTQQEDSAVYLCASSLVGGGRNEQFFGPGTRLTVL.

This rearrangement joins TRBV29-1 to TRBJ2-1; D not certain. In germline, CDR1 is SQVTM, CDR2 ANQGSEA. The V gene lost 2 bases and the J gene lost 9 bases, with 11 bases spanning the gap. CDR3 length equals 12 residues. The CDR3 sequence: CSVELASGEQFF. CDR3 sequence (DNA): TGCAGCGTTGAATTGGCCTCGGGTGAGCAGTTCTTC.

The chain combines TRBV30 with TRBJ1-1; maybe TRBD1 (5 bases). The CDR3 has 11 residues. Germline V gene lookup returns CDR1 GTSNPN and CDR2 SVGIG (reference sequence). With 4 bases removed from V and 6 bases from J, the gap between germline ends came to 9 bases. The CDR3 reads CAWNRSPEAFF. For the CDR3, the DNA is TGTGCCTGGAACAGGTCGCCTGAAGCTTTCTTT.